This paragraph reports one TCR beta chain. The record originates from a study of OX40 agonist ivuxolimab in advanced cancers. Trimming removed 7 bases at V and 0 bases at J, with 9 bases between. The CDR3 is 14 residues long. Per germline, CDR1 LNHDA and CDR2 SQIVND (reference sequence). Only in-frame clones appear in the TCRdb table, and some are missing; sequencing was by immunoSEQ multiplex PCR. Of 99,000 or so clones in the sample, roughly 95% were seen once. The sequence was obtained from an adult with an advanced solid tumor such as melanoma, head and neck, liver or kidney cancer. Specimen: CD4+ or CD8+ T cells sorted from blood, collected in a trial of the OX40 agonist ivuxolimab. The genes are TRBV19 and TRBJ1-4; no reliable D call. The CDR3 DNA sequence: TGTGCCAGTAAACCGGGATCAACTAATGAAAAACTGTTTTTT. Protein sequence: CASKPGSTNEKLFF.